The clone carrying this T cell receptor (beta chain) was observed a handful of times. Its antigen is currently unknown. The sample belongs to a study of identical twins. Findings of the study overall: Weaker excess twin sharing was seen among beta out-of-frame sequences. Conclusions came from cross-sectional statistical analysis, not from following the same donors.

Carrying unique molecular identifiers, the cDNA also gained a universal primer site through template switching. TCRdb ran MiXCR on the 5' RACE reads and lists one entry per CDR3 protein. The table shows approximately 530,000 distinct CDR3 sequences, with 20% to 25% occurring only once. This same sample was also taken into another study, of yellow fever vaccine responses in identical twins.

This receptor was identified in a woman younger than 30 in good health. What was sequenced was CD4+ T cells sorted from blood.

CDR3 nucleotides: TGCAGCGTAGGCCCTCCTACAGATGAGCAGTACTTC. Residues: CSVGPPTDEQYF. The V and J genes are TRBV29-1 and TRBJ2-7; D gene ambiguous. Germline V gene lookup returns CDR1 SQVTM and CDR2 ANQGSEA. The CDR3 is 12 amino acids. V was trimmed by 6 bases and J by 7 bases, leaving 16 bases between them.